The 12 T cell receptor beta chains below all came from one sample that was sequenced in a study of CD8 T cells in Susac syndrome. After extraction with the RNeasy kit, roughly 0.45 to 1 ug of the RNA was reverse transcribed using random hexamers. TCRdb recomputed calls from the immunoSEQ multiplex PCR reads with MiXCR, one row per CDR3 protein. Of roughly 150,000 distinct CDR3 sequences in the sample, just over 90% were seen once. Sequenced material: CD4+ T cells from PBMCs. Receptors originate from a human donor in good health.

The chain joins TRBV14 to TRBJ2-5; a weak D match, TRBD2 (6 bases). Trimming cost V 2 bases and J 3 bases, with 7 bases left between them. The V gene's germline CDR1 is SGHDN and CDR2 FVKESK. There are 13 residues in the CDR3. The CDR3 region is CASSQWGEETQYF. In DNA form, the CDR3 reads TGTGCCAGCAGCCAATGGGGGGAAGAGACCCAGTACTTC. Based on the CDR3 plus reference TRBV14 and TRBJ2-5, the full variable domain is EAGVTQFPSHSVIEKGQTVTLRCDPISGHDNLYWYRRVMGKEIKFLLHFVKESKQDESGMPNNRFLAERTGGTYSTLKVQPAELEDSGVYFCASSQWGEETQYFGPGTRLLVL.

The chain employs TRBV6-1 and TRBJ1-6; 8 nucleotides match TRBD1. This CDR3 has 17 residues. Trimming removed 7 bases from V and 0 bases from J; junction bases left unmatched: 8. Germline V gene lookup returns CDR1 MNHNS and CDR2 SASEGT. The DNA of the CDR3 is TGTGCCAGCACCAAAAGGGACAGGAGCTCCTATAATTCACCCCTCCACTTT. Translated: CASTKRDRSSYNSPLHF.

This chain links TRBV13 with TRBJ1-6, with 8 bases aligning to TRBD1. The V segment lost 5 bases and the J segment 7 bases; nucleotides outside the gene matches: 4. The CDR3 is made up of 14 amino acids. Germline-derived CDR1 and CDR2 are PRHDT and FYEKMQ (reference sequence). This CDR3 is CASSTRQGNSPLHF. CDR3 coding DNA: TGTGCCAGCAGCACCCGACAGGGGAATTCACCCCTCCACTTT. The variable domain in full, completed from reference TRBV13 and TRBJ1-6, reads AAGVIQSPRHLIKEKRETATLKCYPIPRHDTVYWYQQGPGQDPQFLISFYEKMQSDKGSIPDRFSAQQFSDYHSELNMSSLELGDSALYFCASSTRQGNSPLHFGNGTRLTVT.

This chain connects TRBV7-2 to TRBJ1-2; possibly TRBD1 for D (6 bases). The ends were cut back, 7 bases at V and 4 bases at J, with 16 bases in the middle. The germline CDR1 and CDR2 sequences are SGHTA and FQGNSA. This CDR3 comprises 14 residues. CDR3 in amino acids: CASTLDSRAYGYTF. CDR3 nucleotides: TGTGCCAGCACCTTGGACAGCCGGGCCTATGGCTACACCTTC.

Only one count was recorded for this clonotype. The chain carries TRBV10-3 and TRBJ2-3, with 11 bases lining up with TRBD2. Germline CDR1 is ENHRY and CDR2 is SYGVKD. The CDR3 is 15 residues long. The V and J ends lost 5 bases and 2 bases, in that order; junction bases with no gene match: 3. The CDR3 here is CAISSSGGHTDTQYF. In DNA, the CDR3 is TGTGCCATCAGTTCTAGCGGGGGGCACACAGATACGCAGTATTTT.

The chain has TRBV6-2 or TRBV6-3 and TRBJ1-1, with D uncertain. Germline V gene data show CDR1 as MNHEY and CDR2 as SVGEGT. Deletions cut 1 base from V and 7 bases from J, with 10 bases between. The CDR3 length is 13 residues. As DNA, the CDR3 is TGTGCCAGCAGTTACTACGCAGGTAGTGAAGCTTTCTTT. This translates into CASSYYAGSEAFF.

The rearrangement links TRBV3-1 to TRBJ2-3; D remains unclear. The CDR3 loop spans 12 amino acids. V was shortened by 1 base and J by 7 bases, with 6 bases between the two germline ends. Germline values: CDR1 LGHDT, CDR2 YNNKEL (reference sequence). This chain's CDR3 is CASSQGGHTQYF. CDR3 DNA: TGTGCCAGCAGCCAAGGGGGTCATACGCAGTATTTT.

The chain links TRBV27 to TRBJ1-2, with D unclear. Germline CDR1 and CDR2: MNHEY and SMNVEV (reference sequence). Trimming removed 5 bases from V and 0 bases from J, with 19 bases in between. The CDR3 is 17 residues long. CDR3 bases: TGTGCCAGCAGTCCAAACGGTCGAGGGAGGTCTAACTATGGCTACACCTTC. Translation gives CASSPNGRGRSNYGYTF.

The chain carries TRBV10-3 and TRBJ1-1; D uncertain. Germline CDR1 ENHRY, CDR2 SYGVKD. This CDR3 region has 13 residues. The germline V and J ends were trimmed by 4 bases and 0 bases, with 6 bases remaining between them. CDR3 residues: CAISGQMNTEAFF. The CDR3 coding sequence is TGTGCCATCAGTGGTCAGATGAACACTGAAGCTTTCTTT.

The chain is built from TRBV2 and TRBJ1-1; no definite D call. V was cut by 8 bases and J by 2 bases, with 18 bases left in between. Germline V gives CDR1 SNHLY, CDR2 FYNNEI. This CDR3 has 15 residues. CDR3 sequence: CASRREGGGNTEAFF. CDR3 nucleotide sequence: TGTGCCAGCCGCCGGGAGGGCGGCGGAAACACTGAAGCTTTCTTT.

On this clonotype: An end of the junction does not agree with germline; a read error may underlie this. This rearrangement joins TRBV29-1 to TRBJ2-1; D uncertain. This CDR3 has 12 residues. The germline V gene has CDR1 SQVTM and CDR2 ANQGSEA. The chain's CDR3 is CSVEDLAKQERF. The CDR3 bases are TGCAGCGTTGAAGATCTGGCGAAGCAGGAACGCTTC.

In this sample, this clonotype turned up a few times. The V gene is TRBV5-1, the J gene TRBJ2-4; TRBD2 aligns across 9 bases. The germline V gene has CDR1 SGHRS and CDR2 YFSETQ. The CDR3 loop spans 16 amino acids. V shed 4 bases and J 0 bases; nucleotides not matched to a gene: 5. The CDR3 reads CASSPIAGVAKNIQYF. As DNA, the CDR3 is TGCGCCAGCAGCCCGATAGCGGGGGTAGCCAAAAACATTCAGTACTTC.